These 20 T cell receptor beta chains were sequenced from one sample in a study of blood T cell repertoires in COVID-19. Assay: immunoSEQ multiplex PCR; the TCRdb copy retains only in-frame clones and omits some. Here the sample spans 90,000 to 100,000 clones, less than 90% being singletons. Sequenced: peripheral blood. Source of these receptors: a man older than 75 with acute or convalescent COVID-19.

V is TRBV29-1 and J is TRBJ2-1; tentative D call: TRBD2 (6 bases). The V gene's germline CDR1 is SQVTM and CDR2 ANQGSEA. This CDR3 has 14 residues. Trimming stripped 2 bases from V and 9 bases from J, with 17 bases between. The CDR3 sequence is CSVESAGRPGEQFF. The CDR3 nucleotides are TGCAGCGTTGAATCCGCGGGGAGACCCGGTGAGCAGTTCTTC.

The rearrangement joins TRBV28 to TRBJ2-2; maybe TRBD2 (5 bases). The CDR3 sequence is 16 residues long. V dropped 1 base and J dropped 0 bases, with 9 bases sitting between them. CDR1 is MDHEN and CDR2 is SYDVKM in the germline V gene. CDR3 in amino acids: CASSLSGGSNTGELFF. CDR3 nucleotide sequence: TGTGCCAGCAGTTTATCCGGCGGGTCGAACACCGGGGAGCTGTTTTTT.

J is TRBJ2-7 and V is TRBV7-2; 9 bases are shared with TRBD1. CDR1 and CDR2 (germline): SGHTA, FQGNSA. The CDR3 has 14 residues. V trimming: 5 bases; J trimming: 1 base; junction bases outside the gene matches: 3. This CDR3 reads CASSQDRGSYEQYF. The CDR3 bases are TGTGCCAGCAGCCAGGACAGGGGATCCTACGAGCAGTACTTC.

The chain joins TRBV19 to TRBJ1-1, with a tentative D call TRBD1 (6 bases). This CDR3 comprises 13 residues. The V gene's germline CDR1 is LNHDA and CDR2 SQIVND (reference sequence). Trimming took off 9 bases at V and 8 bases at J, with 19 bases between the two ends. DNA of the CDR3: TGTGCCAGCGCTAAAACAGGGAGGGAGGAAGCTTTCTTT. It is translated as CASAKTGREEAFF.

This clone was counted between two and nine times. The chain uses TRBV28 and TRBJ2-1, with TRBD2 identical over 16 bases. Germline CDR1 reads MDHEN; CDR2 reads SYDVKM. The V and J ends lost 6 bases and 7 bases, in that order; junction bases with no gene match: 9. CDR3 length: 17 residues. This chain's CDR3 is CASRPTGTSGRGNEQFF. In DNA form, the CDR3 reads TGTGCCAGCAGGCCAACCGGGACTAGCGGGAGGGGGAATGAGCAGTTCTTC.

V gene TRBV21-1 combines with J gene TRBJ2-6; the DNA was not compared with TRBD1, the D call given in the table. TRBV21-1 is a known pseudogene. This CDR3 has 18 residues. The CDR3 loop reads CASSKVGQVISGANVLTF. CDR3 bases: TGTGCCAGCAGCAAAGTAGGACAGGTAATCTCTGGGGCCAACGTCCTGACTTTC.

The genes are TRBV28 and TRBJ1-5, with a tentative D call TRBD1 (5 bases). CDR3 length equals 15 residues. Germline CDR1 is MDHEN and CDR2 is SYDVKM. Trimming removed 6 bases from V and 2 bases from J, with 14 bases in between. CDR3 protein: CASSLGVEGNQPQHF. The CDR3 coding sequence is TGTGCCAGCAGCCTAGGGGTCGAGGGCAATCAGCCCCAGCATTTT.

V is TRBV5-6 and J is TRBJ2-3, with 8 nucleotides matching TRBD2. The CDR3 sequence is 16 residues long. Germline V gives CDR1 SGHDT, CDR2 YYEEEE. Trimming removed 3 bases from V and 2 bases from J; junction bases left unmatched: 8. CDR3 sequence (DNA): TGTGCCAGCAGCTCCGAAGAGCGGGAGTTCACAGATACGCAGTATTTT. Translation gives CASSSEEREFTDTQYF.

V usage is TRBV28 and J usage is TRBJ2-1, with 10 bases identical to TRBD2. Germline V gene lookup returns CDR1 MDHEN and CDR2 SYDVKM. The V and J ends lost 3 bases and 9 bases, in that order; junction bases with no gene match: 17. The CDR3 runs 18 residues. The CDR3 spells CASSFRRRSSGRAGEQFF. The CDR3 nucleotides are TGTGCCAGCAGTTTTCGTCGTAGGTCTAGCGGGAGAGCAGGTGAGCAGTTCTTC.

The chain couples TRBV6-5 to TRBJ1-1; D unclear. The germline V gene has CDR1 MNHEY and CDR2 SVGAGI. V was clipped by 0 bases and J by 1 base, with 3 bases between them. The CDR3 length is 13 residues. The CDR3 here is CASSYSQNTEAFF. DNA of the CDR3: TGTGCCAGCAGTTACTCCCAGAACACTGAAGCTTTCTTT.

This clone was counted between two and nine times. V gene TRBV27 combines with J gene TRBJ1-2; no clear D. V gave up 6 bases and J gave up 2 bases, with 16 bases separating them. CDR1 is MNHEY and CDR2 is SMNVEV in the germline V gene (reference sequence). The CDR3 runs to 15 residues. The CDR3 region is CASSPLPWRNYGYTF. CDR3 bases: TGTGCCAGCAGCCCCCTGCCCTGGAGAAACTATGGCTACACCTTC.

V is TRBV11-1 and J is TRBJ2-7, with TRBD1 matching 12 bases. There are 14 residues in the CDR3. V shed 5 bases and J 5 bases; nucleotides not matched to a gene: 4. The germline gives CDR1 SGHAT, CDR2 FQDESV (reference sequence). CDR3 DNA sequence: TGTGCCAGCAGCCGGGACAGGGGGCTGCACGAGCAGTACTTC. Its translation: CASSRDRGLHEQYF.

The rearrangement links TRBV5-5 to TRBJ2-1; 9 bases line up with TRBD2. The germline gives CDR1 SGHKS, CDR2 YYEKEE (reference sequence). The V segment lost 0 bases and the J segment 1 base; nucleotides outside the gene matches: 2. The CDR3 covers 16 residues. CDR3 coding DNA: TGTGCCAGCAGCTTGGGGGGACTAGCATCCTACAATGAGCAGTTCTTC. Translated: CASSLGGLASYNEQFF.

The CDR3 spells CAASLWGSDYGYTF. DNA of the CDR3: TGTGCCGCCAGTTTATGGGGCAGCGACTATGGCTACACCTTC. J is TRBJ1-2 and V is TRBV10-3; maybe TRBD1 (5 bases). The germline V gene has CDR1 ENHRY and CDR2 SYGVKD. The CDR3 sequence is 14 residues long. V was shortened by 11 bases and J by 3 bases, with 19 bases between the two germline ends.

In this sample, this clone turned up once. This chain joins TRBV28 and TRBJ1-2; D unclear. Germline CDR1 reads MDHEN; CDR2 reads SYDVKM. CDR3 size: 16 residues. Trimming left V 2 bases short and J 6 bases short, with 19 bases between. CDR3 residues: CASSLQVDSIIHGYTF. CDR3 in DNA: TGTGCCAGCAGTTTACAGGTGGATTCCATAATCCATGGCTACACCTTC.

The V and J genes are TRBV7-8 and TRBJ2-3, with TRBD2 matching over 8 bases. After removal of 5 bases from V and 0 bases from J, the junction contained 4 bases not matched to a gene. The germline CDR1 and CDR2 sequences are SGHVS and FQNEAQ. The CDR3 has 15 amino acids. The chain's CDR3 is CASSLLAESTDTQYF. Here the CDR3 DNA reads TGTGCCAGCAGCCTACTAGCGGAAAGCACAGATACGCAGTATTTT.

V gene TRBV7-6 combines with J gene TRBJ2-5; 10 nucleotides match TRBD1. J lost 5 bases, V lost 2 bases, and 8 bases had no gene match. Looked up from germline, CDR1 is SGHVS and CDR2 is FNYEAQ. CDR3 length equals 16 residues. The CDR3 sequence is CASSLRPRTGGETQYF. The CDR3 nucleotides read TGTGCCAGCAGCTTAAGGCCCCGGACAGGGGGGGAGACCCAGTACTTC.

The CDR3 coding sequence is TGTGCCAGCAGCGCACACGGGGGCACTGAAGCTTTCTTT. Translated: CASSAHGGTEAFF. The chain joins TRBV9 to TRBJ1-1, with a tentative D call TRBD1 (5 bases). This CDR3 has 13 amino acids. Per the germline V gene, CDR1 is SGDLS and CDR2 is YYNGEE. Trimming stripped 3 bases from V and 4 bases from J, with 10 bases between.

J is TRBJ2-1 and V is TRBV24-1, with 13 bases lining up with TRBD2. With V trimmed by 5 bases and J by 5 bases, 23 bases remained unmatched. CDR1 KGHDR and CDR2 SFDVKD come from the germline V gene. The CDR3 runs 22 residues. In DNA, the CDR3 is TGTGCCACCAGTGGTCACCCGGGACAGAAACAGGGACTAGCGGGACACCACAATGAGCAGTTCTTC. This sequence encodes CATSGHPGQKQGLAGHHNEQFF.

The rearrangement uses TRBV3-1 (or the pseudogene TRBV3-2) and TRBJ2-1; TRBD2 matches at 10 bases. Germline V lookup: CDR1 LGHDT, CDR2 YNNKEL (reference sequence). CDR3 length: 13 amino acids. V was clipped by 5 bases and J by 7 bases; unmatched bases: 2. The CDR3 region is CASSSLAGNEQFF. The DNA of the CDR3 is TGTGCCAGCAGCTCACTAGCGGGGAATGAGCAGTTCTTC.